The subject of this entry is one T cell receptor beta chain. The source of the sample is a study of blood T cell repertoires in COVID-19. In the study overall: Acute and convalescent COVID-19 specimens originated in the United States, Italy and Spain. Nucleic acid was either cDNA or gDNA, and it came from T cells, B-cell-depleted T cells, or PBMCs.

Germline CDR1 reads ENHRY; CDR2 reads SYGVKD. Deletions cut 6 bases from V and 1 base from J, with 15 bases between. This CDR3 comprises 15 residues. In the original analysis: Amplification of reference gene primers provided the estimated nucleated cell counts. The assay was immunoSEQ multiplex PCR, and TCRdb's table has in-frame clones only and misses some. Clone size and V and J calls were adopted from that table, with D and trimming inferred from the DNA. This table has roughly 73,000 clones, around 90% appearing once. The receptor was isolated from a man aged 45-60 years with acute or convalescent COVID-19. The sequencing input was peripheral blood. The J gene is TRBJ1-1, the V gene TRBV10-3; D is uncertain. The CDR3 spells CAISPASRANTEAFF. In DNA, the CDR3 is TGTGCCATCAGCCCAGCTAGCCGGGCGAACACTGAAGCTTTCTTT.